This T cell receptor beta chain comes out of a study of blood T cell repertoires in COVID-19. Sequenced by immunoSEQ multiplex PCR; TCRdb stores in-frame clones only, minus some. The sample has fewer than 350,000 clones, approximately 89% seen once. The sample taken for sequencing was PBMCs or T cells enriched from blood (not recorded which). This TCR was sampled from a man aged 40-55 years who had been exposed to COVID-19.

CDR3 loop: CASSQAHTNSPLHF. The CDR3 bases are TGTGCCAGCAGCCAAGCGCACACAAATTCACCCCTCCACTTT. The chain is built from TRBV4-2 and TRBJ1-6; D ambiguous. The CDR3 runs 14 residues. CDR1 and CDR2 (germline): LGHNA, YNFKEQ. The V and J ends lost 1 base and 7 bases respectively, with 8 bases between them.